The clone carrying this T cell receptor beta chain was observed a handful of times. Its antigen is not known. This sample is drawn from a study of immune heterogeneity within non-small cell lung tumors. Study details: Of the tumors, several were squamous cell, approximately 10 non-squamous, and 1 not otherwise specified.

Multiplex PCR amplified TCR beta CDR3 with 32 V and 13 J primers. Via MiXCR, TCRdb re-called the multiplex PCR reads, giving one row per CDR3 protein. Of about 11,000 distinct CDR3 sequences in the sample, 30% are singletons; the top ten hold about 7.6%. The CDR3 extends over 15 amino acids. The trim removed 5 bases at V and 3 bases at J, leaving 6 bases unmatched. Germline CDR1 and CDR2: SGHRS and YFSETQ. Findings and limits, study-wide: Individual patients had largely distinct high-frequency T-cell receptor beta clonotypes. T-cell clonality in a given local region correlated moderately yet significantly with the local tumor mutational burden (R about 0.3).

Each sample used 600 to 750 ng of genomic DNA from bulk tumor tissue. Each primary tumor yielded several biopsies, collected far apart from one another at surgery. Curative operations were performed on patients who had untreated, newly diagnosed non-small cell lung cancer. Donation came from patients with newly diagnosed non-small cell lung cancer who were having surgery with curative intent. The sequencing sample was made of lung tumor tissue. The chain uses TRBV5-1 and TRBJ2-5; TRBD2 matches 11 bases. This TCR was recovered from a woman aged 55 to 70 with non-small cell lung cancer. The CDR3 region is CASRPPLAGEETQYF. CDR3 DNA: TGCGCCAGCAGACCCCCACTAGCGGGAGAAGAGACCCAGTACTTC.